The next 5 T cell receptor beta chains were all read from a single sample in a study of CD8+ T cells in alopecia areata. Sorting of pooled cutaneous lymph node cells used CD4, CD8alpha, NKG2D, NKG2ACE and other markers. Extracted RNA was reverse transcribed, and the resulting cDNA served as sequencing template. Clones were read by immunoSEQ multiplex PCR, and TCRdb kept only the in-frame ones, dropping some. The sample shows 270,000 or so clones, none of them appearing just once. Sequencing was done on a sample of CD4+ T cells sorted from a lymph node. The receptors were sampled from a C3H/HeJ mouse with alopecia areata. This mouse strain has H2-k as its MHC haplotype.

Of note for this clone: Genes here carry mouse names. Read sequence stops 4 residues before the CDR3 end, and the germline J gene provides the missing end. J is TRBJ2-7 and V is TRBV1, with D unclear. V lost 1 base and J 3 bases, leaving 7 bases between the germline ends. The CDR3 is 13 residues long. The V gene's germline CDR1 is NSQYPW and CDR2 LRSPGD (reference sequence). CDR3 region: CTCSAVHSYEQYF. CDR3 DNA (partial): TGCACCTGCAGTGCAGTTCACAGCTAT.

In its sample, this clone was seen a few times. Gene names and germline match the mouse. The CDR3 goes on 4 residues after the read ends, and that part is filled in from the germline J gene. In the same sample, other DNA sequences code for this CDR3. V and J are TRBV1 and TRBJ2-5; 10 nucleotides align to TRBD1. The CDR3 is 14 amino acids. Germline V lookup: CDR1 NSQYPW, CDR2 LRSPGD (reference sequence). The sequenced part of the CDR3 DNA is TGCACCTGCAGTGAGACAGGGGGCGCGGAC. Encoded protein: CTCSETGGAD. The whole CDR3 sequence reads CTCSETGGADTQYF.

This clone has just a few counts. Gene names refer to mouse genes. The read terminates 4 residues ahead of where the CDR3 ends, so the germline J gene completes it. The chain links TRBV31 to TRBJ2-3; 7 nucleotides match TRBD2. The CDR3 runs to 14 residues. Trimming removed 0 bases from V and 3 bases from J; junction bases left unmatched: 3. Per the germline V gene, CDR1 is GKSSPN and CDR2 is SITVG. The CDR3 loop reads CAWSLWGRAETLYF. CDR3 DNA (partial): TGTGCCTGGAGTCTCTGGGGGAGGGCAGAA.

This clone was detected a few times. Gene labels here are mouse ones. The CDR3 extends 4 residues past the end of the read, so its final part is completed from the germline J gene. The rearrangement joins TRBV1 to TRBJ2-7, with 8 bases fitting TRBD2. The CDR3 is 12 amino acids. V dropped 7 bases and J dropped 3; count of bases not matched to a gene: 2. Per germline, CDR1 NSQYPW and CDR2 LRSPGD (reference sequence). CDR3 bases read: TGCACCTGCATTGGGGGGGGCTAT. Protein: CTCIGGGY. The entire CDR3 reads CTCIGGGYEQYF.

This clone was seen only a few times. The genes are named according to mouse. CDR3 DNA, as far as it was read: TGTGCCAGCAGTTCGACAGGGCCAAACACA. Protein: CASSSTGPNT. The complete CDR3 reads CASSSTGPNTEVFF. The V gene is TRBV19, the J gene TRBJ1-1; TRBD1 aligns across 7 bases. Read coverage stops 4 residues before the CDR3 terminus; the germline J gene supplies the remainder. The V gene's germline CDR1 is FNHDT and CDR2 SITEND (reference sequence). Trimming cost V 4 bases and J 0 bases; bases outside gene matches: 3. The CDR3 length is 14 residues.